The next 7 T cell receptor beta chains were all read from a single sample in a study of cytomegalovirus exposure and HLA in healthy donors. The PCR contained 60 Vbeta and 13 Jbeta primers. Here immunoSEQ multiplex PCR was the method, and the copy in TCRdb shows in-frame clones only, minus some. The sample has over 45,000 clones; 65% to 90% are singletons. Material for sequencing was PBMCs. These receptors came from a man in his thirties or forties in good health and CMV-seronegative.

V is TRBV6-1 and J is TRBJ2-3, with 7 bases fitting TRBD2. Germline V gene data show CDR1 as MNHNS and CDR2 as SASEGT. The CDR3 length is 17 residues. V was clipped by 2 bases and J by 5 bases; unmatched bases: 13. The CDR3 region is CASSEWGDRGRGDTQYF. CDR3 sequence (DNA): TGTGCCAGCAGTGAATGGGGTGATCGCGGGAGAGGAGATACGCAGTATTTT.

The chain combines TRBV27 with TRBJ2-7; weak D call: TRBD2 (7 bases). The CDR3 spans 15 residues. V lost 8 bases and J lost 3, with 20 bases in between. The V gene's germline CDR1 is MNHEY and CDR2 SMNVEV (reference sequence). In nucleotides, the CDR3 is TGTGCCAGCTCCCTAGGGGGGGGGATTGACTACGAGCAGTACTTC. Protein: CASSLGGGIDYEQYF.

J is TRBJ2-5 and V is TRBV4-2; weak D call: TRBD2 (6 bases). The CDR3 sequence is 15 residues long. V was shortened by 4 bases and J by 2 bases, with 14 bases between the two germline ends. Germline-derived CDR1 and CDR2 are LGHNA and YNFKEQ. The CDR3 nucleotides read TGTGCCAGCAGCCCGTCGGAGGGCCATCAAGAGACCCAGTACTTC. This translates into CASSPSEGHQETQYF.

This chain connects TRBV7-8 to TRBJ1-5; 7 nucleotides agree with TRBD1. Unmatched junction bases numbered 10, after V lost 2 bases and J lost 6 bases. The germline CDR1 and CDR2 sequences are SGHVS and FQNEAQ. The CDR3 runs 16 residues. CDR3 loop: CASSLYRQGVPQPQHF. The CDR3 bases are TGTGCCAGCAGCTTATATCGACAGGGCGTACCTCAGCCCCAGCATTTT.

V is TRBV5-6 and J is TRBJ1-5; 8 bases line up with TRBD1. Trimming at V came to 0 bases and at J to 5 bases, leaving 7 bases not matched to a gene. The CDR3 has 16 amino acids. The germline gives CDR1 SGHDT, CDR2 YYEEEE. The CDR3 spells CASSLGQGRPYQPQHF. DNA of the CDR3: TGTGCCAGCAGCTTGGGACAGGGGCGCCCCTATCAGCCCCAGCATTTT.

This clone was picked up one time. The chain employs TRBV4-3 and TRBJ2-7; tentatively, D is TRBD1 (5 bases). Germline V gives CDR1 LGHNA, CDR2 YSLEER. V shed 1 base and J shed 3 bases, with 13 bases lying between them. The CDR3 has 15 amino acids. The CDR3 protein is CASSQVQVQGYEQYF. DNA of the CDR3: TGCGCCAGCAGCCAAGTGCAGGTCCAGGGCTACGAGCAGTACTTC.

The J gene is TRBJ2-1, the V gene TRBV5-1; 7 bases align to TRBD2. Germline CDR1 and CDR2: SGHRS and YFSETQ. The V gene end was trimmed by 1 base and the J gene end by 12 bases; junction bases not matched to a gene: 10. This CDR3 is built from 14 residues. In nucleotides, the CDR3 is TGCGCCAGCAGCTTGCTGAGCGGGGCCTCAAGGCAGTTCTTC. As protein: CASSLLSGASRQFF.